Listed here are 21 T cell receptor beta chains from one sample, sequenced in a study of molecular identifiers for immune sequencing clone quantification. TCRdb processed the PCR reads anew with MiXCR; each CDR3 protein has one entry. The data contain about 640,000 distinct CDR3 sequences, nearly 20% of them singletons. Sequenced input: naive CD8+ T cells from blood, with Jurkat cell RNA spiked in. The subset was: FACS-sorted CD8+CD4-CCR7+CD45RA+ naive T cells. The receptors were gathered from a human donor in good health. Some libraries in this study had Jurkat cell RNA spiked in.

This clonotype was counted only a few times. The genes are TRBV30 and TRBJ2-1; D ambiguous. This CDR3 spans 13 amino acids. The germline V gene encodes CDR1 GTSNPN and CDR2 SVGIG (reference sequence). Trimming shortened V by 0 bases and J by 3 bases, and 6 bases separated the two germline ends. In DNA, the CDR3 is TGTGCCTGGAGTGTATCCCACTACAATGAGCAGTTCTTC. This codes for CAWSVSHYNEQFF.

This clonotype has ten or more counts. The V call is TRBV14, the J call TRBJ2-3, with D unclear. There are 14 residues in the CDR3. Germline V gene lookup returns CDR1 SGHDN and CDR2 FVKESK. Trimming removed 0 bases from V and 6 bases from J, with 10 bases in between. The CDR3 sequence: CASSQEDARDTQYF. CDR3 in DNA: TGTGCCAGCAGCCAAGAGGACGCCCGGGATACGCAGTATTTT.

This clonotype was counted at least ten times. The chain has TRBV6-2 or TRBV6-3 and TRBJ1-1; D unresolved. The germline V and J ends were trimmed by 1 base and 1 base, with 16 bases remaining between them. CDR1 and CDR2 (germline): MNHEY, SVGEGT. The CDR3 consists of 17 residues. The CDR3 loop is CASSYFPGFFENTEAFF. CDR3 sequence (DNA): TGTGCCAGCAGTTACTTCCCAGGCTTCTTCGAGAACACTGAAGCTTTCTTT.

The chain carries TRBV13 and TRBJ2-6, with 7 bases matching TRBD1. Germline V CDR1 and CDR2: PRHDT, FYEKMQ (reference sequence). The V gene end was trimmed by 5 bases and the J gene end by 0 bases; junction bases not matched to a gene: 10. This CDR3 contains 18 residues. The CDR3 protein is CASSIRQGPPSGANVLTF. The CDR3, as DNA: TGTGCCAGCAGCATAAGACAGGGCCCCCCCTCTGGGGCCAACGTCCTGACTTTC.

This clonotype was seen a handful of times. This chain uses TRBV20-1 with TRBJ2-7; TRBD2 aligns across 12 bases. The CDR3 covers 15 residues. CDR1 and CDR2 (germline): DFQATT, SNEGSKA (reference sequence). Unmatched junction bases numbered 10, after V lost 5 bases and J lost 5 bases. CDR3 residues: CSARRLAGVVDEQYF. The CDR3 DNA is TGCAGTGCTCGTCGACTAGCGGGAGTAGTCGACGAGCAGTACTTC.

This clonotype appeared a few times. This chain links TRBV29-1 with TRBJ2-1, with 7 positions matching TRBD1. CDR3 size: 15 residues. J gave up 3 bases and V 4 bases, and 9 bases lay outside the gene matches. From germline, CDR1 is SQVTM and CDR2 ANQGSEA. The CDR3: CSVVGDRVSYNEQFF. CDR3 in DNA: TGCAGCGTTGTAGGTGACAGGGTTAGCTACAATGAGCAGTTCTTC.

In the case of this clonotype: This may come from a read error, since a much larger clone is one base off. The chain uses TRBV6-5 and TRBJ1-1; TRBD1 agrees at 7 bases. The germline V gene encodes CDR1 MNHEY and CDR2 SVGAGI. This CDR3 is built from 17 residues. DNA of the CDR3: TGTGCCTGCAGTCCTAGAACAGGGGCCCTCGCTTTAACTGAAGCTTTCTTT. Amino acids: CACSPRTGALALTEAFF.

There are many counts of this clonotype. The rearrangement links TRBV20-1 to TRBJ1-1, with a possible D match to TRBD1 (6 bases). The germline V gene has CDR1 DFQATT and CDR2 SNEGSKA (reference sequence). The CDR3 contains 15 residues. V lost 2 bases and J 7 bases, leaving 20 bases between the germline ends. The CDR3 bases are TGCAGTGCTAGAATTCAAGGGGGGAAACGGGGTGAAGCTTTCTTT. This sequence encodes CSARIQGGKRGEAFF.

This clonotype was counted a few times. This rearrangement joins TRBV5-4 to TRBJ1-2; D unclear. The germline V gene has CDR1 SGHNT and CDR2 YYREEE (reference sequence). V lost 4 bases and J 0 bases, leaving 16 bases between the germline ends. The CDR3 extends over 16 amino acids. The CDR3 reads CASSTPTATANYGYTF. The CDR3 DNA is TGTGCCAGCAGCACCCCGACCGCAACAGCTAACTATGGCTACACCTTC. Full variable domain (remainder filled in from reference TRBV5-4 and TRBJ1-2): ETGVTQSPTHLIKTRGQQVTLRCSSQSGHNTVSWYQQALGQGPQFIFQYYREEENGRGNFPPRFSGLQFPNYSSELNVNALELDDSALYLCASSTPTATANYGYTFGSGTRLTVV.

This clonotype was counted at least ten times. In nucleotides, the CDR3 is TGCGCCAGCAGCCAAGATGGGGGGAGGGCAGATACGCAGTATTTT. Translation gives CASSQDGGRADTQYF. The rearrangement links TRBV4-1 to TRBJ2-3, with TRBD2 matching 7 bases. V gave up 0 bases and J gave up 4 bases; unmatched junction bases: 4. CDR3 length: 15 amino acids. Germline V gene data show CDR1 as MGHRA and CDR2 as YSYEKL.

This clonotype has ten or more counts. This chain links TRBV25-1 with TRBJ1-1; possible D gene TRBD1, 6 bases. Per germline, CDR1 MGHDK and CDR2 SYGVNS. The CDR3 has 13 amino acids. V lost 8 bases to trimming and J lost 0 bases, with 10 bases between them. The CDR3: CASGGGLNTEAFF. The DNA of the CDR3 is TGTGCCAGCGGGGGGGGCCTGAACACTGAAGCTTTCTTT.

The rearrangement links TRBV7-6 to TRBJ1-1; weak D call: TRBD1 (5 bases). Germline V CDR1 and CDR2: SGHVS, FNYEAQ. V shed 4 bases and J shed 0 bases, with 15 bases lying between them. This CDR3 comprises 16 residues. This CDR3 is CASSSTSGLMNTEAFF. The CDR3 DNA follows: TGTGCCAGCAGCTCCACTTCGGGACTGATGAACACTGAAGCTTTCTTT.

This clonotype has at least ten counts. The CDR3 here is CASSLGGVSGANVLTF. In nucleotides, the CDR3 is TGTGCCAGCAGCTTAGGAGGGGTCTCTGGGGCCAACGTCCTGACTTTC. This chain connects TRBV7-9 to TRBJ2-6; either TRBD1 or TRBD2 may fit D (5 bases each). Germline V lookup: CDR1 SEHNR, CDR2 FQNEAQ (reference sequence). The CDR3 length is 16 residues. V lost 1 base to trimming and J lost 0 bases, with 7 bases between them. Filled out from reference TRBV7-9 and TRBJ2-6, the complete variable domain reads DTGVSQNPRHKITKRGQNVTFRCDPISEHNRLYWYRQTLGQGPEFLTYFQNEAQLEKSRLLSDRFSAERPKGSFSTLEIQRTEQGDSAMYLCASSLGGVSGANVLTFGAGSRLTVL.

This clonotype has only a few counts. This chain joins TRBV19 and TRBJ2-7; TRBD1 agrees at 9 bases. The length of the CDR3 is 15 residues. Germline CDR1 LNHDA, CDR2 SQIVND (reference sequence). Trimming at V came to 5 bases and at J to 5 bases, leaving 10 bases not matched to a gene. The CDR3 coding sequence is TGTGCCAGTAGTGCCTCCGGGACAGGGTTCAACGAGCAGTACTTC. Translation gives CASSASGTGFNEQYF.

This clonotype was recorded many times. CDR3 sequence reads: CASSTPGGAGTEAFF. DNA of the CDR3: TGCGCCAGCAGCACACCAGGGGGCGCGGGGACTGAAGCTTTCTTT. The chain is built from TRBV5-1 and TRBJ1-1; TRBD1 aligns across 8 bases. The CDR3 length is 15 residues. J lost 5 bases, V lost 4 bases, and 10 bases had no gene match. Germline V gene data show CDR1 as SGHRS and CDR2 as YFSETQ.

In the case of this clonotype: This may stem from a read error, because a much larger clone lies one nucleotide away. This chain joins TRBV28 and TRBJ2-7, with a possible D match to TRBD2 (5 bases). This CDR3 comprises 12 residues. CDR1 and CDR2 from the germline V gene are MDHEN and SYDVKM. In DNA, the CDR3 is TGTGCCAGCGGTTTAGCGTCCCCGGAGCAGTACTTC. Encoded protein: CASGLASPEQYF.

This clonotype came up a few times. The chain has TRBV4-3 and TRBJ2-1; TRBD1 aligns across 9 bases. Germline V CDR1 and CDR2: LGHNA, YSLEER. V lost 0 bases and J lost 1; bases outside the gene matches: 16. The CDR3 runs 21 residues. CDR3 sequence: CASSQDSVGRQGEHSYNEQFF. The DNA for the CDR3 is TGCGCCAGCAGCCAAGATAGTGTGGGGAGACAGGGGGAGCATTCCTACAATGAGCAGTTCTTC.

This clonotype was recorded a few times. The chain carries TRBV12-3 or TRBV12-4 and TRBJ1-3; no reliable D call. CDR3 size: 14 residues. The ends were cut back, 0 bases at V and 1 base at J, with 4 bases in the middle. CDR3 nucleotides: TGTGCCAGCAGTTTAGCAGGTTCTGGAAACACCATATATTTT. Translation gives CASSLAGSGNTIYF.

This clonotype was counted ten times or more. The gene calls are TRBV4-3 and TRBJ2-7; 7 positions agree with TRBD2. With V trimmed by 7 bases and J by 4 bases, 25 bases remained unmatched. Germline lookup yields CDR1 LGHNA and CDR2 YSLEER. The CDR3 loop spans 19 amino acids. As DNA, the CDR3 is TGCGCCAGCACCGAAAAACCATGGGGGGACCGGGAGGTATTTTACGAGCAGTACTTC. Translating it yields CASTEKPWGDREVFYEQYF.

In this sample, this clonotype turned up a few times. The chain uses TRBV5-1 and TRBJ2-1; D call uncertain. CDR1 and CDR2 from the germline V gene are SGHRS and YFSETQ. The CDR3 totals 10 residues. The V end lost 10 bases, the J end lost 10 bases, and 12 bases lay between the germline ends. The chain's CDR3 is CAPRVGEQFF. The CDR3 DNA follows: TGCGCCCCCCGGGTGGGCGAGCAGTTCTTC.

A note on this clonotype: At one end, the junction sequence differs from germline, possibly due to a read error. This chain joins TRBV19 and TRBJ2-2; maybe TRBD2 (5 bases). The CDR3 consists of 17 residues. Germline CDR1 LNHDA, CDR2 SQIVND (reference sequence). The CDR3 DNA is TGTGCCAGTAGCTCCCTAGTAGTGGCGATGAACACCGGGGAGCCGCTTTTT. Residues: CASSSLVVAMNTGEPLF.